A single sample is the source of the 26 T cell receptor beta chains below, sequenced in a study of T cells in Graves' hyperthyroidism and ophthalmopathy. Regions amplified from RNA transcripts were the TCR beta CDR3 regions. A set of HTBI primers served as the primers for a first-round RT-PCR of the TCR CDR3. TCRdb re-analysed the multiplex PCR reads in MiXCR, keeping a single row per CDR3 protein. The sample consists of 200,000 to 250,000 distinct CDR3 sequences, roughly 15% of them appearing once. Sequencing was carried out using blood. The receptors originated from a man aged 45-60 years with Graves' hyperthyroidism.

This clonotype was observed at least ten times. J is TRBJ1-1 and V is TRBV15; D gene ambiguous. This CDR3 has 15 residues. V was trimmed by 4 bases and J by 0 bases, leaving 12 bases between them. CDR1 is LNHNV and CDR2 is YYDKDF in the germline V gene (reference sequence). For the CDR3, the DNA is TGTGCCACCAGCAAGACGAGGGAGATGAACACTGAAGCTTTCTTT. Translation gives CATSKTREMNTEAFF. Drawing the rest from reference TRBV15 and TRBJ1-1, the complete variable domain is DAMVIQNPRYQVTQFGKPVTLSCSQTLNHNVMYWYQQKSSQAPKLLFHYYDKDFNNEADTPDNFQSRRPNTSFCFLDIRSPGLGDTAMYLCATSKTREMNTEAFFGQGTRLTVV.

This clonotype was counted between two and nine times. The chain recombines TRBV19 with TRBJ2-7, with unresolved D. The germline CDR1 and CDR2 sequences are LNHDA and SQIVND (reference sequence). V was trimmed by 7 bases and J by 2 bases, leaving 15 bases between them. This CDR3 has 14 amino acids. In nucleotides, the CDR3 is TGTGCCAGTACCTCCGTTAGGGCGGCCTACGAGCAGTACTTC. This translates into CASTSVRAAYEQYF. Variable domain in full (rest from reference TRBV19 and TRBJ2-7): DGGITQSPKYLFRKEGQNVTLSCEQNLNHDAMYWYRQDPGQGLRLIYYSQIVNDFQKGDIAEGYSVSREKKESFPLTVTSAQKNPTAFYLCASTSVRAAYEQYFGPGTRLTVT.

This clonotype was seen more than once but under ten times. This rearrangement joins TRBV25-1 to TRBJ2-1; D remains unclear. The CDR3 loop spans 12 amino acids. With 3 bases removed from V and 4 bases from J, the gap between germline ends came to 4 bases. The V gene's germline CDR1 is MGHDK and CDR2 SYGVNS. The CDR3, as DNA: TGTGCCAGCAGTGACCATTACAATGAGCAGTTCTTC. Translating it yields CASSDHYNEQFF.

This chain connects TRBV19 to TRBJ1-2; no clear D. The CDR3 runs 11 residues. CDR1 and CDR2 from the germline V gene are LNHDA and SQIVND (reference sequence). Trimming pared 6 bases from V and 2 bases from J, leaving 4 bases between. The CDR3 here is CASRQNYGYTF. Here the CDR3 DNA reads TGTGCCAGTAGACAGAACTATGGCTACACCTTC.

This clonotype was picked up many times. The chain carries TRBV7-2 and TRBJ2-5; 9 nucleotides line up with TRBD1. The CDR3 runs 14 residues. The germline gives CDR1 SGHTA, CDR2 FQGNSA. V was pared by 7 bases and J by 4 bases, with 7 bases of the junction left unmatched. CDR3 in DNA: TGTGCCAGCACCCCGGGACAGGGTGGAGAGACCCAGTACTTC. As protein: CASTPGQGGETQYF.

The CDR3 protein is CANSPGQTNYEQYF. CDR3 nucleotides: TGTGCCAACAGCCCGGGACAGACAAACTACGAGCAGTACTTC. The V gene is TRBV6-1, the J gene TRBJ2-7; 7 positions match TRBD1. The CDR3 extends over 14 amino acids. The germline gives CDR1 MNHNS, CDR2 SASEGT. The J segment lost 3 bases and the V segment lost 10 bases, leaving 12 bases of the junction unmatched.

This clonotype was recorded many times. The chain combines TRBV28 with TRBJ1-1, with D perhaps matching TRBD1 (6 bases). This CDR3 has 12 amino acids. Germline lookup yields CDR1 MDHEN and CDR2 SYDVKM. Trimming left V 9 bases short and J 0 bases short, with 8 bases between. CDR3 residues: CASGQLNTEAFF. As DNA, the CDR3 is TGTGCCAGTGGACAGTTGAACACTGAAGCTTTCTTT.

This chain links TRBV11-2 with TRBJ2-7; D gene uncertain. CDR1 is SGHAT, CDR2 FQNNGV, per germline. CDR3 length: 13 amino acids. Trimming left V 0 bases short and J 6 bases short, with 9 bases between. CDR3: CASSLEEFGEQYF. CDR3 DNA: TGTGCCAGCAGCTTAGAGGAATTTGGCGAGCAGTACTTC.

This clonotype was seen a handful of times. The V and J genes are TRBV20-1 and TRBJ2-5, with a tentative D call TRBD2 (6 bases). Between the trimmed V and J ends, which lost 5 bases and 3 bases, there was a span of 16 bases. This CDR3 is 14 amino acids long. The germline V gene encodes CDR1 DFQATT and CDR2 SNEGSKA (reference sequence). In DNA, the CDR3 is TGCAGTGCTTTTCGAGTCGGGAGTGAAGAGACCCAGTACTTC. This translates into CSAFRVGSEETQYF.

Concerning this clonotype: Just one base apart from a much larger clone, this may be a read error. The chain is built from TRBV30 and TRBJ2-7; the D gene is possibly TRBD1 (5 bases). The germline CDR1 and CDR2 sequences are GTSNPN and SVGIG (reference sequence). The V end lost 1 base, the J end lost 3 bases, and 10 bases lay between the germline ends. The CDR3 covers 13 residues. CDR3 in DNA: TGTGCCTGGAGTGCACACAGGTTCTACGAGCAGTACTTC. Translating gives CAWSAHRFYEQYF.

This clonotype has at least ten counts. The chain uses TRBV10-3 and TRBJ2-5, with TRBD1 as a possible D gene (8 bases). This CDR3 region has 14 residues. Germline V gene sequence: CDR1 ENHRY, CDR2 SYGVKD. V was trimmed by 4 bases and J by 2 bases, leaving 11 bases between them. CDR3 nucleotide sequence: TGTGCCATCAGTGTACAGGGGGGGCAAGAGACCCAGTACTTC. Protein product: CAISVQGGQETQYF.

This clonotype has a count of ten or more. V usage is TRBV7-3 and J usage is TRBJ2-5, with D unresolved. From germline, CDR1 is SGHTA and CDR2 FQGTGA. V was shortened by 5 bases and J by 0 bases, with 7 bases between the two germline ends. The CDR3 is 13 residues long. The CDR3 here is CASSRSNQETQYF. CDR3 DNA: TGTGCCAGCAGCCGAAGTAACCAAGAGACCCAGTACTTC.

This clonotype was observed a single time. The rearrangement uses TRBV11-2 and TRBJ2-5, with D possibly TRBD2 on 6 matching bases. This CDR3 has 16 residues. Germline CDR1 and CDR2: SGHAT and FQNNGV. Trimming took 3 bases from V and 0 from J, leaving 14 bases between them. This chain's CDR3 is CASSFAVGGHQETQYF. CDR3 nucleotide sequence: TGTGCCAGCAGCTTTGCTGTTGGAGGGCACCAAGAGACCCAGTACTTC.

Points on this clonotype: Relative to the germline gene, one junction end is altered; a read error may explain this. This chain uses TRBV20-1 with TRBJ2-7; the D gene is possibly TRBD2 (5 bases). CDR1 and CDR2 (germline): DFQATT, SNEGSKA (reference sequence). The CDR3 length is 14 residues. The CDR3: CSARKMDSSYEQHF. CDR3 DNA: TGCAGTGCTAGAAAAATGGACTCTTCCTACGAGCAGCACTTC.

The sample holds a few counts of this clonotype. J is TRBJ2-5 and V is TRBV20-1; D ambiguous. Trimming took 6 bases from V and 1 from J, leaving 12 bases between them. Germline V CDR1 and CDR2: DFQATT, SNEGSKA (reference sequence). The CDR3 length is 13 residues. The CDR3 spells CSAPLRGQETQYF. CDR3 sequence (DNA): TGCAGTGCCCCTCTGAGAGGCCAAGAGACCCAGTACTTC.

In the case of this clonotype: The germline gene is not matched at one end of the junction; a read error may be the cause. V usage is TRBV4-2 and J usage is TRBJ2-2; D assignment may be TRBD1 or TRBD2 (6 bases each). Germline V lookup: CDR1 LGHNA, CDR2 YNFKEQ. The CDR3 extends over 16 amino acids. In DNA form, the CDR3 reads TGTGCCAGCAGAACCACAGGGCAATCTTCGGGCGGGGAGCTGCTTTTT. Its protein product is CASRTTGQSSGGELLF.

The chain links TRBV20-1 to TRBJ1-1; TRBD1 matches 7 bases. V lost 2 bases, J lost 4 bases, and 10 bases stayed unmatched. The germline gives CDR1 DFQATT, CDR2 SNEGSKA (reference sequence). The CDR3 contains 15 residues. The DNA for the CDR3 is TGCAGTGCTAGACCTAACAGGGGTTGGGGCACTGAAGCTTTCTTT. This translates into CSARPNRGWGTEAFF.

Only one count was recorded for this clonotype. The chain has TRBV6-1 and TRBJ1-5; D uncertain. Germline values: CDR1 MNHNS, CDR2 SASEGT. The germline V and J ends were trimmed by 7 bases and 0 bases, with 10 bases remaining between them. The CDR3 length is 14 residues. Written as DNA, the CDR3 is TGTGCCAGCATCCAGGAGTATAGCAATCAGCCCCAGCATTTT. Protein product: CASIQEYSNQPQHF.

This clonotype came up a few times. The chain joins TRBV3-1 to TRBJ1-6; D ambiguous. The V and J ends lost 4 bases and 10 bases respectively, with 23 bases between them. This CDR3 has 17 amino acids. CDR1 and CDR2 (germline): LGHDT, YNNKEL (reference sequence). The CDR3 reads CASSPTIPRRAGSPLHF. DNA of the CDR3: TGTGCCAGCAGCCCCACTATACCTCGGAGGGCTGGCTCACCCCTCCACTTT.

Only a few counts were recorded for this clonotype. The chain links TRBV28 to TRBJ1-4; no reliable D call. The germline V gene encodes CDR1 MDHEN and CDR2 SYDVKM. The germline V and J ends were trimmed by 3 bases and 4 bases, with 9 bases remaining between them. The CDR3 covers 14 residues. The CDR3 DNA follows: TGTGCCAGCAGTTTCGGAGGAATTAATGAAAAACTGTTTTTT. It yields the protein CASSFGGINEKLFF.

This clonotype was seen many times. This chain connects TRBV7-9 to TRBJ2-7, with a possible D match to TRBD2 (5 bases). V was shortened by 6 bases and J by 0 bases, with 12 bases between the two germline ends. The CDR3 loop spans 14 amino acids. Germline V lookup: CDR1 SEHNR, CDR2 FQNEAQ (reference sequence). The CDR3 sequence is CASSYRESSYEQYF. The DNA of the CDR3 is TGTGCCAGCAGTTACCGGGAATCCTCCTACGAGCAGTACTTC.

This chain uses TRBV7-3 with TRBJ1-1, with 9 bases that match TRBD1. This CDR3 region has 18 residues. The V gene end was trimmed by 2 bases and the J gene end by 0 bases; junction bases not matched to a gene: 10. The V gene's germline CDR1 is SGHTA and CDR2 FQGTGA. CDR3 bases: TGTGCCAGCAGCTTACAGGGGACAGGGAATGTTATGAACACTGAAGCTTTCTTT. It encodes CASSLQGTGNVMNTEAFF.

By sample fraction, this clonotype is medium-sized. The V and J genes are TRBV2 and TRBJ2-3; TRBD2 matches 10 bases. With 7 bases clipped from V and 3 bases from J, the junction kept 10 bases outside the gene matches. The CDR3 is made up of 16 amino acids. Germline V CDR1 and CDR2: SNHLY, FYNNEI. The CDR3 nucleotides read TGTGCCAGCATCCTAGGACTAGCGGTAGAGACAGATACGCAGTATTTT. Its translation: CASILGLAVETDTQYF.

This clonotype showed up many times. This chain uses TRBV11-2 with TRBJ2-7; D gene ambiguous. Trimming pared 3 bases from V and 2 bases from J, leaving 14 bases between. This CDR3 has 15 residues. Germline V lookup: CDR1 SGHAT, CDR2 FQNNGV. The CDR3 region has the DNA TGTGCCAGCAGCTTCGGATTGTTAGGTCCCTACGAGCAGTACTTC. It yields the protein CASSFGLLGPYEQYF. Supplemented by reference TRBV11-2 and TRBJ2-7, the full variable domain reads EAGVAQSPRYKIIEKRQSVAFWCNPISGHATLYWYQQILGQGPKLLIQFQNNGVVDDSQLPKDRFSAERLKGVDSTLKIQPAKLEDSAVYLCASSFGLLGPYEQYFGPGTRLTVT.

V is TRBV18 and J is TRBJ1-3; 7 nucleotides align to TRBD1. The V gene end was trimmed by 0 bases and the J gene end by 4 bases; junction bases not matched to a gene: 0. The CDR3 consists of 14 residues. Germline CDR1 is KGHSH and CDR2 is LQKENI. The CDR3 here is CASSPPTGGNTIYF. The CDR3, as DNA: TGTGCCAGCTCACCACCGACAGGGGGAAACACCATATATTTT.

The sample holds a few counts of this clonotype. This clone may be a read error of a much larger clone one base away. This sequence joins TRBV11-2 and TRBJ2-1; D gene ambiguous. The V gene's germline CDR1 is SGHAT and CDR2 FQNNGV. This CDR3 spans 11 amino acids. The CDR3 nucleotides read TGTGCCGGCAGCAAGACTGCCGAGCAGTTCTTC. This translates into CAGSKTAEQFF.